The 9 T cell receptor beta chains reported below all come from one sample, sequenced in a study of control samples from healthy donors and cancer patients. The table came from immunoSEQ multiplex PCR; TCRdb's copy has only in-frame clones and leaves some out. The sample has under 200,000 clones; the top ten hold roughly 2.2%. The sequencing sample was made of blood. These receptors were obtained from a woman in her twenties or thirties in good health.

The rearrangement links TRBV12-3 or TRBV12-4 to TRBJ1-1; maybe TRBD1 (5 bases). The CDR3 is 12 amino acids. V lost 2 bases and J lost 5, with 6 bases in between. The CDR3 sequence is CASSLPGTEAFF. The CDR3 nucleotides are TGTGCCAGCAGTTTACCAGGGACTGAAGCTTTCTTT.

The V call is TRBV4-1, the J call TRBJ1-1, with D tentatively TRBD1 (5 bases). V lost 0 bases and J lost 8, with 16 bases in between. This CDR3 is 15 amino acids long. CDR1 is MGHRA and CDR2 is YSYEKL in the germline V gene. CDR3 sequence reads: CASSQDRAGRDEAFF. The CDR3 DNA reads TGCGCCAGCAGCCAAGATAGGGCAGGGAGAGACGAAGCTTTCTTT.

On this clone: The same CDR3 can be traced to other DNA sequences in this sample. The V call is TRBV7-9, the J call TRBJ1-5; TRBD1 is a possible D gene (5 bases). Germline values: CDR1 SEHNR, CDR2 FQNEAQ (reference sequence). With 1 base removed from V and 6 bases from J, the gap between germline ends came to 10 bases. There are 14 residues in the CDR3. DNA for the CDR3: TGTGCCAGCAGCTTAGGTCAGGGCGGTCAGCCCCAGCATTTT. This sequence encodes CASSLGQGGQPQHF. Variable domain in full (rest from reference TRBV7-9 and TRBJ1-5): DTGVSQNPRHKITKRGQNVTFRCDPISEHNRLYWYRQTLGQGPEFLTYFQNEAQLEKSRLLSDRFSAERPKGSFSTLEIQRTEQGDSAMYLCASSLGQGGQPQHFGDGTRLSIL.

The rearrangement uses TRBV11-2 and TRBJ2-7; 7 bases are shared with TRBD1. CDR1 and CDR2 from the germline V gene are SGHAT and FQNNGV. This CDR3 contains 15 residues. The junction had 7 bases not matched to a gene; V was cut back by 2 bases and J by 3 bases. This chain's CDR3 is CASSLWDSGRYEQYF. CDR3 coding DNA: TGTGCCAGCAGCTTATGGGACAGCGGTCGCTACGAGCAGTACTTC.

The V call is TRBV29-1, the J call TRBJ2-1; 9 bases agree with TRBD2. Germline V gives CDR1 SQVTM, CDR2 ANQGSEA. The length of the CDR3 is 16 residues. The V gene end was trimmed by 0 bases and the J gene end by 4 bases; junction bases not matched to a gene: 7. The CDR3 nucleotides read TGCAGCGTTGAAGATGTGGCGGGGGGGCCTTACAATGAGCAGTTCTTC. Translation gives CSVEDVAGGPYNEQFF.

This chain uses TRBV29-1 with TRBJ2-1, with D possibly matching TRBD2 (5 bases). Deletions cut 6 bases from V and 0 bases from J, with 18 bases between. The CDR3 consists of 16 residues. Germline loops: CDR1 SQVTM, CDR2 ANQGSEA. The CDR3 DNA sequence: TGCAGCGTCGCCGACCCTCAAGGGAGCTCCTACAATGAGCAGTTCTTC. Translated: CSVADPQGSSYNEQFF.

The gene calls are TRBV5-1 and TRBJ1-1; D gene unclear. The CDR3 totals 16 residues. The V gene's germline CDR1 is SGHRS and CDR2 YFSETQ. V shed 0 bases and J shed 1 base, with 13 bases lying between them. The DNA of the CDR3 is TGCGCCAGCAGCTTGGGAGACAAAGGAACGAACACTGAAGCTTTCTTT. It specifies CASSLGDKGTNTEAFF.

V usage is TRBV28 and J usage is TRBJ2-7; 7 bases line up with TRBD1. The germline gives CDR1 MDHEN, CDR2 SYDVKM. Trimming at V came to 5 bases and at J to 5 bases, leaving 12 bases not matched to a gene. The CDR3 spans 15 residues. The CDR3 nucleotides read TGTGCCAGCAGTCCCCCGACAGGGAATAGAGACGAGCAGTACTTC. This codes for CASSPPTGNRDEQYF.

On this clone: One end of the junction does not line up with germline, which may come from a read error. The chain joins TRBV7-9 to TRBJ1-1; perhaps TRBD1 as D (6 bases). The CDR3 covers 14 residues. Germline V gene data show CDR1 as SEHNR and CDR2 as FQNEAQ (reference sequence). The CDR3 here is CASSVAGHYTEAFF. Here the CDR3 DNA reads TGTGCCAGCAGCGTAGCGGGACACTACACTGAAGCTTTCTTT.